This T cell receptor beta chain was found in a study of shared clonotypes between healthy human individuals. Turning to the study itself: CD4 naive cells filled three plates per donor, CD4 memory three, CD8 naive two and CD8 memory one. Findings and limits, study-wide: Non-shared clonotypes had lower generation probabilities than those shared by all four donors. Sorted-subset sequencing was shown by rarefaction to be incomplete despite large depth.

This clone appeared once. Its target is unknown. Only in-frame clones appear in the TCRdb table, and some are missing; sequencing was by immunoSEQ multiplex PCR. The sample carries roughly 2 million clones, 90% to 96% recorded once. The CDR3 runs to 13 residues. Germline V gene lookup returns CDR1 SGHTA and CDR2 FQGNSA. V was cut by 10 bases and J by 4 bases, with 14 bases left in between. Those who donated were healthy HIV-negative adults, with no recent acute infections or vaccinations reported. The V call is TRBV7-2, the J call TRBJ1-5; no reliable D call. The sequence derives from a man between 18 and 35 years old in good health. The sample was naive CD4+ T cells sorted from blood. Subset meaning: CD45RA+ positively selected. The CDR3 DNA reads TGTGCCACCTCGGTATACCGGAATCAGCCCCAGCATTTT. It yields the protein CATSVYRNQPQHF.